The present entry profiles one TCR beta chain with its context. Its antigen is unknown. The data were taken from a study of cytomegalovirus exposure and HLA in healthy donors. Whole-study findings and limits: Other equally common chains were less clonally expanded than HLA-associated TCR beta chains, a later analysis showed. Rarity marked most TCR sequences, yet some public TCRs occurred in many donors.

PCR used 60 Vbeta primers and 13 Jbeta primers. The data were produced by immunoSEQ multiplex PCR, yet TCRdb's version contains in-frame clones alone and is incomplete. The sample lists approximately 190,000 clones, about four fifths occurring once. The CDR3 consists of 18 residues. Germline CDR1 and CDR2: SGHRS and YFSETQ. Losses at the gene ends were 1 base for V and 2 bases for J; bases not matched to a gene: 11. This clonotype was obtained from a woman under 30 in good health and CMV-seronegative. The material sequenced was PBMCs. The rearrangement links TRBV5-1 to TRBJ2-1, with TRBD2 identical over 8 bases. CDR3 bases: TGCGCCAGCAGCTTGCCAATATCGGGACTAGAGGCCTACAATGAGCAGTTCTTC. Its translation: CASSLPISGLEAYNEQFF.